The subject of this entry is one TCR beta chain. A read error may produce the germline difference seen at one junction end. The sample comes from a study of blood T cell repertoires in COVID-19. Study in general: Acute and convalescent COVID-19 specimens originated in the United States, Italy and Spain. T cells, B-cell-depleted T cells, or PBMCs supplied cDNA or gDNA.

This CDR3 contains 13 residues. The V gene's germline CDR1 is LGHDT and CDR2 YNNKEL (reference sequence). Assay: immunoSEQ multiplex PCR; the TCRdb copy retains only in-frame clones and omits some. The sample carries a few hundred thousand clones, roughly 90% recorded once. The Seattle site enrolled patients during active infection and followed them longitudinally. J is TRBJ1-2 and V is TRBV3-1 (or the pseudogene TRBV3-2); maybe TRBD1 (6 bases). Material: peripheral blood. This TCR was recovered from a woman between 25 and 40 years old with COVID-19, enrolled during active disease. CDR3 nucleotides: TGTGCCAGCAGCCAAGCGTTGGTAACAGGGTCCATCTTC. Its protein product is CASSQALVTGSIF.